This T cell receptor beta chain was documented in a study of neurological immune-mediated disorders. The study's findings and limits: The study found no CDR3 amino acid sequences shared by expanded clones across subjects, suggesting private repertoires in all groups.

The CDR3 consists of 16 residues. Germline values: CDR1 DFQATT, CDR2 SNEGSKA (reference sequence). V was clipped by 6 bases and J by 5 bases; unmatched bases: 9. Concerning this clonotype itself: Its specificity is not known.

PBMCs numbering 2 million and stored at -80 C yielded the unsorted libraries. A 10-nucleotide random UMI tagged transcripts in template-switch 5'RACE cDNA synthesis. TCRdb ran MiXCR on the 5' RACE reads and lists one entry per CDR3 protein. The top ten hold roughly a third of the sample, which has about 20,000 distinct CDR3 sequences, around a quarter seen once. Sequencing used PBMCs. This sequence originates from a man aged 45-60 years with HTLV-1-associated myelopathy (HAM/TSP). The chain carries TRBV20-1 and TRBJ2-5; 16 positions match TRBD2. The CDR3 DNA reads as TGCAGTGCCCCCGGGACTAGCGGGGGGGCCATTGAGACCCAGTACTTC. Translating it yields CSAPGTSGGAIETQYF.